This paragraph covers one TCR beta chain sequence. This sample was taken from a study of blood T cell repertoires in COVID-19. The CDR3 is 15 residues long. V dropped 1 base and J dropped 5; count of bases not matched to a gene: 6. CDR1 and CDR2 (germline): SGHRS, YFSETQ. Clones were read by immunoSEQ multiplex PCR, and TCRdb kept only the in-frame ones, dropping some. The repertoire holds more than 300,000 clones, with over 85% as singletons. Sequenced sample: PBMCs or T cells enriched from blood (not recorded which). This TCR came from a woman aged 25-40 years who had recovered from COVID-19. The chain has TRBV5-1 and TRBJ2-1, with TRBD2 matching 7 bases. CDR3 DNA: TGCGCCAGCAGCTTGTTAGCGGGTGTAAACAATGAGCAGTTCTTC. It translates to CASSLLAGVNNEQFF.